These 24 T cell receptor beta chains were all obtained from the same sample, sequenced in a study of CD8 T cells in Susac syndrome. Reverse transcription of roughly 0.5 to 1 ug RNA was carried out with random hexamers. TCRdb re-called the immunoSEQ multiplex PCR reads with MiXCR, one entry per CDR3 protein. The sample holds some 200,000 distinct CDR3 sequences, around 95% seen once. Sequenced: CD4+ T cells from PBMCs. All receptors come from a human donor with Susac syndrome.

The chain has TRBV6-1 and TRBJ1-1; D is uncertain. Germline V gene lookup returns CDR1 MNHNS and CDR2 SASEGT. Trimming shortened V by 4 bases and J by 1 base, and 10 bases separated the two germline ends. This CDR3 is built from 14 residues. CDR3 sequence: CASSVAHANTEAFF. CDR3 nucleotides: TGTGCCAGCAGTGTGGCACATGCGAACACTGAAGCTTTCTTT.

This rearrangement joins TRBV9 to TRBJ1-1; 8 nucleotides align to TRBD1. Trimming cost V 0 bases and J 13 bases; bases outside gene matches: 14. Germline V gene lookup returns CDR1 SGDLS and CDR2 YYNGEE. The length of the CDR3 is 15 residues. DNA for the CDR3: TGTGCCAGCAGCGTAGATGGTGGACAGGGACTGAAGCTTTTCTTT. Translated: CASSVDGGQGLKLFF.

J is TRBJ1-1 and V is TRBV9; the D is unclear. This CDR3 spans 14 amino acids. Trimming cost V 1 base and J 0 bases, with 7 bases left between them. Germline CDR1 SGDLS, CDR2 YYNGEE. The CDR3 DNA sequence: TGTGCCAGCAGCGTACGTGCGGTGAACACTGAAGCTTTCTTT. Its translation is CASSVRAVNTEAFF. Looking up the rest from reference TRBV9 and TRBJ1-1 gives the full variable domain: DSGVTQTPKHLITATGQRVTLRCSPRSGDLSVYWYQQSLDQGLQFLIQYYNGEERAKGNILERFSAQQFPDLHSELNLSSLELGDSALYFCASSVRAVNTEAFFGQGTRLTVV.

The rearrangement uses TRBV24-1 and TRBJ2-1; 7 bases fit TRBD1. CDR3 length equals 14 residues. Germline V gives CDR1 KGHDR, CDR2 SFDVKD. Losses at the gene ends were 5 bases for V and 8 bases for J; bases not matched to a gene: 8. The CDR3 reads CATSGRQGEHEQFF. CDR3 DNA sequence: TGTGCCACCAGTGGACGACAGGGTGAACATGAGCAGTTCTTC.

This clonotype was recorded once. As DNA, the CDR3 is TGTGCCAGCAGCTTTGAGCGGGGGGCCTACAATGAGCAGTTCTTC. Its protein product is CASSFERGAYNEQFF. This chain links TRBV7-6 with TRBJ2-1; 9 bases align to TRBD2. Germline CDR1 reads SGHVS; CDR2 reads FNYEAQ. Trimming took 3 bases from V and 2 from J; bases not matched to a gene: 2. There are 15 residues in the CDR3. The whole variable domain, remainder taken from reference TRBV7-6 and TRBJ2-1, is GAGVSQSPRYKVTKRGQDVALRCDPISGHVSLYWYRQALGQGPEFLTYFNYEAQQDKSGLPNDRFSAERPEGSISTLTIQRTEQRDSAMYRCASSFERGAYNEQFFGPGTRLTVL.

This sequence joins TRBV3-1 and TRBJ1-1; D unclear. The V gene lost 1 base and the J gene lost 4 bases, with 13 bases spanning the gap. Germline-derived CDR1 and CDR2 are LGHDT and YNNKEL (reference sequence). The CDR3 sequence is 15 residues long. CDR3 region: CASSQVISRGTEAFF. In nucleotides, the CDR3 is TGTGCCAGCAGCCAAGTTATTTCGCGGGGCACTGAAGCTTTCTTT.

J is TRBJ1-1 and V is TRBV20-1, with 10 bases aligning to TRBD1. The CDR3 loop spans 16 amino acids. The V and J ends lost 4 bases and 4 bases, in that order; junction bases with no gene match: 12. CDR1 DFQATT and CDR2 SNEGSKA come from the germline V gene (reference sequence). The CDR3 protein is CSANSGTGVFSTEAFF. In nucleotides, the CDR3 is TGCAGTGCTAACAGCGGGACAGGGGTTTTTAGCACTGAAGCTTTCTTT.

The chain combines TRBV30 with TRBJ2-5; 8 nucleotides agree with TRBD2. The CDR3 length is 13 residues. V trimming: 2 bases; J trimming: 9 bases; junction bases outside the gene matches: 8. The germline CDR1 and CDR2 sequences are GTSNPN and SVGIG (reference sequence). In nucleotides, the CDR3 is TGTGCCTGGAGTCAAGACAGTAGCGGGGCCCAGTACTTC. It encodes CAWSQDSSGAQYF.

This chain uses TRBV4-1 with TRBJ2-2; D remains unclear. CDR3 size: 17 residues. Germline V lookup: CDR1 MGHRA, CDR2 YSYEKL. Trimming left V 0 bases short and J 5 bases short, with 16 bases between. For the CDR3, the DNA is TGCGCCAGCAGCCAAGACCTCGTAGGAGCCCTTACCGGGGAGCTGTTTTTT. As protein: CASSQDLVGALTGELFF.

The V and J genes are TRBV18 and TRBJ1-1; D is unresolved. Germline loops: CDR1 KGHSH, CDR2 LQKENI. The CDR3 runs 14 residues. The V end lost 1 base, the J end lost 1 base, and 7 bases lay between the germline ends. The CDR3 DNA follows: TGTGCCAGCTCACCACTGAGGGAGAACACTGAAGCTTTCTTT. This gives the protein CASSPLRENTEAFF.

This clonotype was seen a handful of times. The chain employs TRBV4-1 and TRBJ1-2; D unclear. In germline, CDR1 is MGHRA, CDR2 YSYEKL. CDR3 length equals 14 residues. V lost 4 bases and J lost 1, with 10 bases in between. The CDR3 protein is CASSPVDRNYGYTF. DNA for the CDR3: TGCGCCAGCAGCCCCGTCGACCGTAACTATGGCTACACCTTC.

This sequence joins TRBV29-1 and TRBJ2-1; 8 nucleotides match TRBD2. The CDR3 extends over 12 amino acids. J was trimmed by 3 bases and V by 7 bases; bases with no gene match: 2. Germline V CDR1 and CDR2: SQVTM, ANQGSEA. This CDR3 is CSDSGIYNEQFF. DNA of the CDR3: TGCAGCGATAGCGGGATCTACAATGAGCAGTTCTTC.

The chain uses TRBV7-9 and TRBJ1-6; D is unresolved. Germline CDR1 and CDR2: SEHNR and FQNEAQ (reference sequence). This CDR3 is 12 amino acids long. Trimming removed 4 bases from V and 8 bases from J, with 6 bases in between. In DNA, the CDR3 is TGTGCCAGCAGCTACGGGGATTCACCCCTCCACTTT. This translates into CASSYGDSPLHF.

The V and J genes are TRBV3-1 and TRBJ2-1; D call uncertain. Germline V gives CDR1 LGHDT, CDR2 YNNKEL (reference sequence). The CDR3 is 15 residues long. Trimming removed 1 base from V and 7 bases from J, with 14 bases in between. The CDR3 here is CASSQVGNQANEQFF. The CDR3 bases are TGTGCCAGCAGCCAAGTCGGTAACCAAGCGAATGAGCAGTTCTTC.

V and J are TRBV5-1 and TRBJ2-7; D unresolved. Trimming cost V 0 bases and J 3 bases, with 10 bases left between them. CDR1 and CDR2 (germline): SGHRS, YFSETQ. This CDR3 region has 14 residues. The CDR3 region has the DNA TGCGCCAGCAGCTTGGACAGTACCAACTACGAGCAGTACTTC. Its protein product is CASSLDSTNYEQYF. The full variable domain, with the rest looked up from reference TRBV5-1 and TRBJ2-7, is KAGVTQTPRYLIKTRGQQVTLSCSPISGHRSVSWYQQTPGQGLQFLFEYFSETQRNKGNFPGRFSGRQFSNSRSEMNVSTLELGDSALYLCASSLDSTNYEQYFGPGTRLTVT.

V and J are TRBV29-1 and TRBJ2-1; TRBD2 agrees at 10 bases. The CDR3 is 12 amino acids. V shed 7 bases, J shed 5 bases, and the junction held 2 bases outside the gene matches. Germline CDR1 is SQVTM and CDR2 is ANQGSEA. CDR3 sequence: CSAGTSDNEQFF. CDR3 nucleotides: TGCAGCGCCGGGACTAGCGACAATGAGCAGTTCTTC.

The chain's CDR3 is CASSQGMVFGSKNIQYF. Here the CDR3 DNA reads TGCGCCAGCAGCCAAGGAATGGTCTTCGGGTCCAAAAACATTCAGTACTTC. The chain has TRBV4-1 and TRBJ2-4; D is unresolved. Germline CDR1 MGHRA, CDR2 YSYEKL. The CDR3 extends over 17 amino acids. V was trimmed by 1 base and J by 2 bases, leaving 15 bases between them.

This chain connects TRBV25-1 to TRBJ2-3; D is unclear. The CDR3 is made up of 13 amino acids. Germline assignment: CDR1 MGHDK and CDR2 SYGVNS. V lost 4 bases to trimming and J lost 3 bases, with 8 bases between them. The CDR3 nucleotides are TGTGCCAGCAGTGGGGTATGGACAGATACGCAGTATTTT. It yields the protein CASSGVWTDTQYF.

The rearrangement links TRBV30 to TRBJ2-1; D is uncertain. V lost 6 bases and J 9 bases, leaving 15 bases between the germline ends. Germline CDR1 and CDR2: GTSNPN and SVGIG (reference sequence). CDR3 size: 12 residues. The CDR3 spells CACLKGPGEQFF. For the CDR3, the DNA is TGTGCCTGCCTTAAAGGGCCGGGTGAGCAGTTCTTC.

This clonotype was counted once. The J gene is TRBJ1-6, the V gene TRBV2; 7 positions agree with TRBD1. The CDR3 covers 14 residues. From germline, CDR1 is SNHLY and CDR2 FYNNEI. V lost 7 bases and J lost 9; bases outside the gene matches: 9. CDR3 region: CASTLTGLSSPLHF. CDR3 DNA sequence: TGTGCCAGCACTCTGACAGGGCTCAGTTCACCCCTCCACTTT.

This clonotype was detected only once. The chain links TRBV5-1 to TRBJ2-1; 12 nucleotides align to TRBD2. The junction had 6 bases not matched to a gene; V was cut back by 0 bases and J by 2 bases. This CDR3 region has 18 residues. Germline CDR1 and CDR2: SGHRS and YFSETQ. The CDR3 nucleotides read TGCGCCAGCAGCTTGGGACTAGCGGGGGCAGGGGCCTACAATGAGCAGTTCTTC. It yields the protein CASSLGLAGAGAYNEQFF.

CDR3 DNA: TGCAGCGTTAGGGGGGACAGGTGGTACGAGCAGTACTTC. Encoded protein: CSVRGDRWYEQYF. The chain links TRBV29-1 to TRBJ2-7; 8 bases line up with TRBD1. Unmatched junction bases numbered 7, after V lost 5 bases and J lost 4 bases. Germline CDR1 and CDR2: SQVTM and ANQGSEA. The CDR3 sequence is 13 residues long.

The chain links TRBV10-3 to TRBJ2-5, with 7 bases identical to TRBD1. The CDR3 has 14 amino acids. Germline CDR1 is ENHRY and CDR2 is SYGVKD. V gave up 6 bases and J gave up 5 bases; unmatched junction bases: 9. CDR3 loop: CAIRTTGNGETQYF. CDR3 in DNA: TGTGCCATCAGAACGACAGGGAATGGCGAGACCCAGTACTTC.

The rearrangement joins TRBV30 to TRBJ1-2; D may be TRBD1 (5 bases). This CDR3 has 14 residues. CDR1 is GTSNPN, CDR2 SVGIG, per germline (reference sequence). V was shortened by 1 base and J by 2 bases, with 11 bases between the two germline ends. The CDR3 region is CAWSATGLNYGYTF. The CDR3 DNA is TGTGCCTGGAGTGCCACAGGACTGAACTATGGCTACACCTTC.